The text below deals with one TCR beta chain. Its cognate antigen is unknown. These data come from a study of cytomegalovirus exposure and HLA in healthy donors. Germline CDR1 MGHRA, CDR2 YSYEKL. The V end lost 1 base, the J end lost 4 bases, and 17 bases lay between the germline ends. This CDR3 spans 17 amino acids. PCR primers comprised 60 Vbeta and 13 Jbeta primers. Authors' processing steps: Later reanalysis found roughly 80 million unique TCR beta chains, around 10 million of them shared. TCRdb keeps only in-frame clones here, not all; method: immunoSEQ multiplex PCR. V, J and clone size are those of that table, while D and trimming were read from the DNA. The sample lists approximately 170,000 clones; approximately 88% were seen once. Study results and limitations: In an earlier analysis, about 87% or about 30%: the productive usage of most TCR beta V segments. Several top significant clusters appeared, in a later analysis, to be linked to common viral pathogens. Certain indistinguishable V segments, among them TRBV6-2 and TRBV6-3, were excluded.

The source is a boy aged 2 to 9 in good health and CMV-seronegative. The chain employs TRBV4-1 and TRBJ1-5; a weak D match, TRBD1 (5 bases). What was sequenced was PBMCs. The CDR3 is CASSQGPTGFGNQPQHF. DNA of the CDR3: TGCGCCAGCAGCCAAGGTCCAACAGGCTTTGGGAATCAGCCCCAGCATTTT.